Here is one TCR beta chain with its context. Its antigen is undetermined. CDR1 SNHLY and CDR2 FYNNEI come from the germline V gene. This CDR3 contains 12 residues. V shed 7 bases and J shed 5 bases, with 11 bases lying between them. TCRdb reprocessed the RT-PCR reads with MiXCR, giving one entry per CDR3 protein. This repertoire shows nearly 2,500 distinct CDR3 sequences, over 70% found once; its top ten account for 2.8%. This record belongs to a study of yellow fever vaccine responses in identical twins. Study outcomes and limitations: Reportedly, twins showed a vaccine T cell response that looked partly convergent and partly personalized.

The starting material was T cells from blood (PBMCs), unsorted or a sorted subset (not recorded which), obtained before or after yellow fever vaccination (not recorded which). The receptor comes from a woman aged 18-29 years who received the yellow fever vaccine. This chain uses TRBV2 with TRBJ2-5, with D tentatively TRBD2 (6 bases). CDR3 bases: TGTGCCAGCACGGGAGTTGGGGAGACCCAGTACTTC. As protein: CASTGVGETQYF.